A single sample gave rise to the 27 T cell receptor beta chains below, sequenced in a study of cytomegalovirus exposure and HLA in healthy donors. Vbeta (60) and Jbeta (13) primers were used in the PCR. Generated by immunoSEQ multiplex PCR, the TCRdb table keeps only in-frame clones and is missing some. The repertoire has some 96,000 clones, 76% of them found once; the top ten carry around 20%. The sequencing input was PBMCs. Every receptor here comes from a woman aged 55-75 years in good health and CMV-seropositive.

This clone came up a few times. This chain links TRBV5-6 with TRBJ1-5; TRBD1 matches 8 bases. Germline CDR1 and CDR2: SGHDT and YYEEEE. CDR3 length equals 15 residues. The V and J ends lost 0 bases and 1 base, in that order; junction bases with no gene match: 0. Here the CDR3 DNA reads TGTGCCAGCAGCTTGGGGACAGGGAGCAATCAGCCCCAGCATTTT. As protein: CASSLGTGSNQPQHF.

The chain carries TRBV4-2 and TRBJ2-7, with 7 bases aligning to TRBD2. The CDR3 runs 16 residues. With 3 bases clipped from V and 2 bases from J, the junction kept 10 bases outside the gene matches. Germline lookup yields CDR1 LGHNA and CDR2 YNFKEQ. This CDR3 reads CASSQDRDYRTYEQYF. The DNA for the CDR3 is TGTGCCAGCAGCCAGGACCGGGACTACAGAACCTACGAGCAGTACTTC.

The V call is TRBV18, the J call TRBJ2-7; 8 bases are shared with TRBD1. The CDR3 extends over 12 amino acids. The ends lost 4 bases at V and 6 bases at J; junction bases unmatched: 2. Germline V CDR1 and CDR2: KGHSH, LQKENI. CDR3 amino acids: CASSLDRGEQYF. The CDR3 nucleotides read TGTGCCAGCTCACTCGACAGGGGCGAGCAGTACTTC.

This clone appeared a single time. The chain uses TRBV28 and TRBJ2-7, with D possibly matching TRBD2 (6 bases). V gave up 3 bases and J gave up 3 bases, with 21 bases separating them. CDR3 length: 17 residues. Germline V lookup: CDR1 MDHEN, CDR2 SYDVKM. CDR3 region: CASSFRKGGSRFYEQYF. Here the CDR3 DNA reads TGTGCCAGCAGTTTCAGGAAAGGAGGGTCTAGATTCTACGAGCAGTACTTC.

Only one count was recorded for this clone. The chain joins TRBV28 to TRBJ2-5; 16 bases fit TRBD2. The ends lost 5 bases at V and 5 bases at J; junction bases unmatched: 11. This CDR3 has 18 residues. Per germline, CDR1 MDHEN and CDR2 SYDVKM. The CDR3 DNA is TGTGCCAGCAGTACCGCCGGGACTAGCGGGGGGGGGCCGGAGACCCAGTACTTC. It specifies CASSTAGTSGGGPETQYF. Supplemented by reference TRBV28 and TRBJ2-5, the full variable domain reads DVKVTQSSRYLVKRTGEKVFLECVQDMDHENMFWYRQDPGLGLRLIYFSYDVKMKEKGDIPEGYSVSREKKERFSLILESASTNQTSMYLCASSTAGTSGGGPETQYFGPGTRLLVL.

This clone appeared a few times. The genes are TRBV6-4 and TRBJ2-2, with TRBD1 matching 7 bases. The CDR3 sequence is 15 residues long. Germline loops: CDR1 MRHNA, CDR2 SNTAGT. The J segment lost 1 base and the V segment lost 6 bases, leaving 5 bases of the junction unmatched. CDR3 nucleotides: TGTGCCAGCAGCCCACAGGGGCAGAACACCGGGGAGCTGTTTTTT. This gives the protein CASSPQGQNTGELFF.

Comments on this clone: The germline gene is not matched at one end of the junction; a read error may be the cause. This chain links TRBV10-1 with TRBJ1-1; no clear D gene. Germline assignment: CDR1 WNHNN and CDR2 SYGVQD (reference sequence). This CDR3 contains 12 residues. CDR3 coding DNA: TGCGCCAGCAGTGAATGTAGCCCGGCCGCTTACTTT. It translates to CASSECSPAAYF.

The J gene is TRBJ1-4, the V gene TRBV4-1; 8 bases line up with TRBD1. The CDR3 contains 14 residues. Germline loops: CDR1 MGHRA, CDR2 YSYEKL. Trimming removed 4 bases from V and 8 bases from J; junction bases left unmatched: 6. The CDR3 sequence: CASSLGQAPEKLFF. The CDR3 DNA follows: TGCGCCAGCAGCCTGGGACAGGCCCCCGAAAAACTGTTTTTT.

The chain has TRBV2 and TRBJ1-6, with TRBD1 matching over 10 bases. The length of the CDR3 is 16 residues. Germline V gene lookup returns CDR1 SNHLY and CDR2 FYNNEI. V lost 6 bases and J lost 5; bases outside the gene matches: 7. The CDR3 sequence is CASSPDRGMNNSPLHF. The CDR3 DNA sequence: TGTGCCAGCAGCCCGGACAGGGGGATGAATAATTCACCCCTCCACTTT.

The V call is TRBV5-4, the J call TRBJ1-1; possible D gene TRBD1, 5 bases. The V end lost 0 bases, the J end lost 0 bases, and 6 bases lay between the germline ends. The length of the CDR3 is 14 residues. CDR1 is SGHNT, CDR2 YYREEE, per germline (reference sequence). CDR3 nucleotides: TGTGCCAGCAGCTTGGGGGGCGTGAACACTGAAGCTTTCTTT. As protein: CASSLGGVNTEAFF.

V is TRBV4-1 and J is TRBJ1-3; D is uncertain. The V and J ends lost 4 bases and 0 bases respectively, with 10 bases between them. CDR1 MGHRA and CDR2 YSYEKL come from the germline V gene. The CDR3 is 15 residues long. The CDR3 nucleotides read TGCGCCAGCAGCCGTGGGCGGGCCTCTGGAAACACCATATATTTT. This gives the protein CASSRGRASGNTIYF.

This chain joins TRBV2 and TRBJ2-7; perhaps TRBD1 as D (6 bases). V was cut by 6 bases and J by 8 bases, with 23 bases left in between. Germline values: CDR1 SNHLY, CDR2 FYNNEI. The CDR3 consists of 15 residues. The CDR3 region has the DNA TGTGCCAGCAGAATTAGACAGGTTGCCACTACGAAGCAGTACTTC. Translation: CASRIRQVATTKQYF.

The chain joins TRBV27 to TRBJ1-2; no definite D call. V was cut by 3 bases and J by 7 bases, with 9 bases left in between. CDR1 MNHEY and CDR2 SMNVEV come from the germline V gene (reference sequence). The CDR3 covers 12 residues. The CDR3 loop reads CASSFLGGGYTF. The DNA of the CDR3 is TGTGCCAGCAGTTTTCTGGGAGGTGGCTACACCTTC.

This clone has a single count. The CDR3 region has the DNA TGCAGCGTGGCTCGATCGGGACAGGGGGATGGCTACACCTTC. Protein sequence: CSVARSGQGDGYTF. J is TRBJ1-2 and V is TRBV29-1, with 11 bases lining up with TRBD1. The CDR3 runs to 14 residues. Trimming at V came to 6 bases and at J to 6 bases, leaving 9 bases not matched to a gene. The germline V gene has CDR1 SQVTM and CDR2 ANQGSEA.

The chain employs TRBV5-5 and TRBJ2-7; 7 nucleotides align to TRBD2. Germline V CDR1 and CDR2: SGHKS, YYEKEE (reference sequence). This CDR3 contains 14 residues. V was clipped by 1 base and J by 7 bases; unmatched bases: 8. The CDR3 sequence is CASSLPPRGVEQYF. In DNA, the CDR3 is TGTGCCAGCAGCTTGCCTCCACGGGGGGTGGAGCAGTACTTC.

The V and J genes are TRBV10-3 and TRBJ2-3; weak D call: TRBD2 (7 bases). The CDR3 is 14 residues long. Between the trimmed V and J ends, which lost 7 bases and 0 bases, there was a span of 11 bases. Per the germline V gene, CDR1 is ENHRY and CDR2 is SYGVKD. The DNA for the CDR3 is TGTGCCATCAAACCGGGGGGCAGCACAGATACGCAGTATTTT. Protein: CAIKPGGSTDTQYF.

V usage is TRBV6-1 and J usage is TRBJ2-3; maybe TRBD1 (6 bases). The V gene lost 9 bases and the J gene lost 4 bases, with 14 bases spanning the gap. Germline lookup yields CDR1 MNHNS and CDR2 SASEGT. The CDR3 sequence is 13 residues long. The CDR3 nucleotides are TGTGCCAGACACAGGGTTAGGTCAGATACGCAGTATTTT. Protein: CARHRVRSDTQYF.

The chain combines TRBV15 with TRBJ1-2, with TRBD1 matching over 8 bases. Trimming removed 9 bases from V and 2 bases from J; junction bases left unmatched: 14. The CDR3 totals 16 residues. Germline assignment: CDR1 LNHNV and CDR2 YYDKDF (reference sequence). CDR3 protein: CATEKGGTGTNYGYTF. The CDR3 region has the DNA TGTGCCACGGAAAAGGGGGGGACAGGAACAAACTATGGCTACACCTTC.

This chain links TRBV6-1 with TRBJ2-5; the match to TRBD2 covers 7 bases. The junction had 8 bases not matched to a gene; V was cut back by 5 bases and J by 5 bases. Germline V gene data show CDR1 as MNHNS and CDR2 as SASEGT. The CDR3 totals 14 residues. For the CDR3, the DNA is TGTGCCAGCAGTAACATGGGACTAATGGAGACCCAGTACTTC. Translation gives CASSNMGLMETQYF.

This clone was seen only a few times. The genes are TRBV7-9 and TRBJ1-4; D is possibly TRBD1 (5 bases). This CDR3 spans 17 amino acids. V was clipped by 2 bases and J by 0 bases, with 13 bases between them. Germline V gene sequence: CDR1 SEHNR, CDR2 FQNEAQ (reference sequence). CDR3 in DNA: TGTGCCAGCAGCTTATGGGGCCTTAGTGCAACTAATGAAAAACTGTTTTTT. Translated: CASSLWGLSATNEKLFF.

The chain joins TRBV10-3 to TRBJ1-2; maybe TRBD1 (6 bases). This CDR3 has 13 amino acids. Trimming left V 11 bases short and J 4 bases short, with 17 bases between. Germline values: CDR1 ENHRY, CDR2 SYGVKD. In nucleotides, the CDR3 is TGTGCCGCATCTGGGGGGGCCGGCTATGGCTACACCTTC. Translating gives CAASGGAGYGYTF.

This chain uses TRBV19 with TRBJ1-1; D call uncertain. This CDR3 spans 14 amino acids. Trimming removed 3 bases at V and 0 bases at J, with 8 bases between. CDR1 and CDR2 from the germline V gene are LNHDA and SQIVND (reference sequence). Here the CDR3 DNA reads TGTGCCAGTAGTATCCCGGGATTGAACACTGAAGCTTTCTTT. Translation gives CASSIPGLNTEAFF.

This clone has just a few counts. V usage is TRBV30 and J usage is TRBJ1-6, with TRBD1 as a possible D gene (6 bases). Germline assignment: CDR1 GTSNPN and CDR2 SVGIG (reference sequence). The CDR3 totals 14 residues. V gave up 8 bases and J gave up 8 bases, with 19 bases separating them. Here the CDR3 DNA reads TGTGCCGTCACCTGGAACAGGGAATATTCACCCCTCCACTTT. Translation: CAVTWNREYSPLHF. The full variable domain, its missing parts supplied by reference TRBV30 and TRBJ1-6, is SQTIHQWPATLVQPVGSPLSLECTVEGTSNPNLYWYRQAAGRGLQLLFYSVGIGQISSEVPQNLSASRPQDRQFILSSKKLLLSDSGFYLCAVTWNREYSPLHFGNGTRLTVT.

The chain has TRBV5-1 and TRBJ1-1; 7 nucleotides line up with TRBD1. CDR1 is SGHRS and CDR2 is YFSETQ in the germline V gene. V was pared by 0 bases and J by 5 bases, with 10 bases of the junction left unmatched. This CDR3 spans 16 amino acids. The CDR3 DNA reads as TGCGCCAGCAGCTTGGTGGGCCAGGGGGATAGGACTGAAGCTTTCTTT. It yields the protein CASSLVGQGDRTEAFF.

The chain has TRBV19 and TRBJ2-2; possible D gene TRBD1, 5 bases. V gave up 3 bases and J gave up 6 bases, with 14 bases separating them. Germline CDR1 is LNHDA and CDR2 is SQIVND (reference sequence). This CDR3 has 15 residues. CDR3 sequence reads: CASSIIQTGPGELFF. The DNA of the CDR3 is TGTGCCAGTAGTATTATCCAAACAGGCCCCGGGGAGCTGTTTTTT.

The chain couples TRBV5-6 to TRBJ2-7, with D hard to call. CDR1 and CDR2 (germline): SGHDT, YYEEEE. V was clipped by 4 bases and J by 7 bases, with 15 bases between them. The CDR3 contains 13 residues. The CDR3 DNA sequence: TGTGCCAGCAGCCCGTCCCGGGTCGGAGAGCAGTACTTC. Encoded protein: CASSPSRVGEQYF.

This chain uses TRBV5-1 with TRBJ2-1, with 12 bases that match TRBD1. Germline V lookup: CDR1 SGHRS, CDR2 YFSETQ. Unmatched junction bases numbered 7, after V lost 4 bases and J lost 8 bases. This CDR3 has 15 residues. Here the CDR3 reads CASSRDRGRMDEQFF. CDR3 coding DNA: TGCGCCAGCAGCCGGGACAGGGGGCGGATGGATGAGCAGTTCTTC.